Given below is one T cell receptor beta chain in context. The clone's antigen remains unknown. Base qualities were left out, and no much larger clone turns up one base away. The collaborating institutions used their own protocols to collect whole blood in K2EDTA tubes. For TCRbeta analysis, collaborators shipped samples as frozen whole blood, isolated PBMCs, or DNA extracted from either of those sample types. This specimen belongs to a study of blood T cell repertoires in COVID-19 (dated by TCRdb to 2020 to 2021). In terms of the full investigation: Samples covering the acute and convalescent phases of COVID-19 were provided by collaborators in the United States, Italy and Spain. The material from the prospective study consisted of cDNA or gDNA derived from T cells, B-cell-depleted T cells, or PBMCs. The dataset comprised deeply sampled blood TCRbeta repertoires from subjects exposed to, actively infected with, or recovered from COVID-19. The repertoires were released in a freely available public database intended as a resource for research on the immune response to SARS-CoV-2. Samples were obtained from the ongoing ImmuneRACE study (first 160 participants) and from 1,254 subjects provided by 6 global collaborators. A de-identified subject ID, COVID-19 status, age in years and sex were almost always included in the sample metadata. Where available, HLA class I and class II types were taken from metadata supplied by the sample provider and were not determined by assay-based typing. Overall results and qualifications from the work: Clinical and demographic metadata were provided uncurated, with the amount varying by source and participant.

From cysteine to phenylalanine, the CDR3 is 16 amino acids long. The entry retains the CDR3 DNA only, 48 bases that are in frame from base 1. Relative to germline, V is 3 bases shorter and J is 1 base shorter, with 13 bases between their ends. As encoded in the germline V gene (reference sequence), CDR1 is LNHDA while CDR2 is SQIVND. TCRbeta CDR3 regions were amplified from genomic DNA by means of the immunoSEQ Assay, a bias-controlled multiplex PCR. Per the source publication's procedure: The number of nucleated cells in each sample was estimated from the amplification of reference gene primers within the assay. To quantify the absolute abundance of each unique TCRbeta CDR3 rearrangement, sequence reads were collapsed and filtered. For each sample, productive Simpson clonality was calculated as the square root of Simpson's diversity index across productive rearrangements. TCRdb carries this immuneACCESS record with in-frame sequences only. Its versions omit some clonotypes, under half of them owing to an unresolved V gene in the studies checked, with the rest unexplained. The V and J calls and clone size come from that table; D and trimming were worked out from the DNA. The sample profile shows hundreds of thousands of clones; 70% to 90% of them were found once. In total, the top ten clones hold under 0.9% of the sample.

Sequences were obtained from peripheral blood. The sequence joins TRBV19 to TRBJ2-1; a confident D gene designation cannot be given. The receptor comes from a man between 35 and 55 years old with acute or convalescent COVID-19. The CDR3 has the sequence CASSMGGRPSYNEQFF. At the DNA level, the sequence is TGTGCCAGTAGTATGGGTGGCAGGCCGTCCTACAATGAGCAGTTCTTC.